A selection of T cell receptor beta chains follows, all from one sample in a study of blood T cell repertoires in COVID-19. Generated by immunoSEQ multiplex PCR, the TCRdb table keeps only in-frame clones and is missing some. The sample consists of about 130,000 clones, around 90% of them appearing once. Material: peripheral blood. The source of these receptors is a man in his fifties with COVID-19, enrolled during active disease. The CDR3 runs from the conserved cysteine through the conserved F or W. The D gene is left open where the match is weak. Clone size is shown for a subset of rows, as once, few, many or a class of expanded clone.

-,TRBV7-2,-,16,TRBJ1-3,CASSLHREGSGNTIYF,TGTGCCAGCAGCCTGCACAGGGAAGGGTCTGGAAACACCATATATTTT
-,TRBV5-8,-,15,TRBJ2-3,CASSILGGATDTQYF,TGTGCCAGCAGTATCCTAGGGGGAGCGACAGATACGCAGTATTTT
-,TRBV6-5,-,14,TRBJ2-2,CASHRETDSGELFF,TGTGCCAGTCACCGGGAGACCGACTCCGGGGAGCTGTTTTTT
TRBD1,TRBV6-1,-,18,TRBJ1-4,CASSAYSTTGASNEKLFF,TGTGCCAGCAGTGCCTACAGCACAACAGGGGCTTCTAATGAAAAACTGTTTTTT
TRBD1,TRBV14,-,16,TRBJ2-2,CASSPNRGANTGELFF,TGTGCCAGCAGTCCTAACAGGGGCGCGAACACCGGGGAGCTGTTTTTT
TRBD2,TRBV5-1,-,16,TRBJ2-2,CASTPLAGTMGGELFF,TGCGCCAGCACACCCCTAGCGGGAACGATGGGCGGGGAGCTGTTTTTT
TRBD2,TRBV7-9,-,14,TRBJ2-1,CASSFRLAVSEQFF,TGTGCCAGCAGCTTTAGACTAGCTGTCTCTGAGCAGTTCTTC
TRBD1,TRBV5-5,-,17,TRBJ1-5,CASSLLGPNRGPQPQHF,TGTGCCAGCAGCTTATTGGGCCCCAACAGGGGGCCCCAGCCCCAGCATTTT
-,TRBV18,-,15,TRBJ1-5,CASSLKQVSNQPQHF,TGTGCCAGCTCACTCAAACAGGTTAGCAATCAGCCCCAGCATTTT
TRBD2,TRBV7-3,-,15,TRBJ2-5,CASSLTSGYQETQYF,TGTGCCAGCAGCCTTACTAGCGGGTATCAAGAGACCCAGTACTTC
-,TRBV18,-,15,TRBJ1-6,CASSPEYSYNSPLHF,TGTGCCAGCTCACCCGAGTACTCCTATAATTCACCCCTCCACTTT
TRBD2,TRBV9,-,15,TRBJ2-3,CASSPIAGGTDTQYF,TGTGCCAGCAGTCCTATAGCGGGAGGCACAGATACGCAGTATTTT
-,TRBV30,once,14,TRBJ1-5,CAWRGVGANQPQHF,TGTGCCTGGAGGGGAGTAGGAGCCAATCAGCCCCAGCATTTT
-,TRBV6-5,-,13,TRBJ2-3,CASSIQRSGTQYF,TGTGCCAGCAGCATTCAACGGTCGGGTACGCAGTATTTT
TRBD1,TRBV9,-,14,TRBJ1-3,CASSAGTAGNTIYF,TGTGCCAGCAGCGCCGGGACAGCTGGAAACACCATATATTTT
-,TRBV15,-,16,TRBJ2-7,CATSSEAGPGVYEQYF,TGTGCCACCAGCAGTGAGGCTGGACCAGGGGTTTACGAGCAGTACTTC
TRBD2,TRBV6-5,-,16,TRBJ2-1,CASSYSAVAGVYEQFF,TGTGCCAGCAGTTACTCGGCGGTAGCGGGAGTATATGAGCAGTTCTTC
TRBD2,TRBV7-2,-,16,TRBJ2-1,CASSLAWTSGSNEQFF,TGTGCCAGCAGCTTAGCGTGGACTAGCGGGAGTAATGAGCAGTTCTTC
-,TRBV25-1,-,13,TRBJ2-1,CASRLDGGVEQFF,TGTGCCAGCAGACTTGACGGAGGGGTTGAGCAGTTCTTC
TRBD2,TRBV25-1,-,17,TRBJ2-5,CASISLREAGSGETQYF,TGTGCCAGCATTTCGTTACGGGAGGCGGGATCGGGAGAGACCCAGTACTTC
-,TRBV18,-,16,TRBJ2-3,CASSPYQTGSPDTQYF,TGTGCCAGCTCACCATATCAAACAGGGAGCCCAGATACGCAGTATTTT
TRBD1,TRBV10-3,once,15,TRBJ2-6,CAIRTGTDGANVLTF,TGTGCCATCAGGACTGGGACAGATGGGGCCAACGTCCTGACTTTC
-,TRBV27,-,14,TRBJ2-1,CASRGGGGYNEQFF,TGTGCCAGCAGAGGAGGCGGCGGTTACAATGAGCAGTTCTTC
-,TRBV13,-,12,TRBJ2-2,CASSVTGRELFF,TGTGCCAGCAGCGTCACGGGGAGGGAGCTGTTTTTT
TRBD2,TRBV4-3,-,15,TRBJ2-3,CASSQGQRDTDTQYF,TGCGCCAGCAGCCAAGGCCAGCGGGACACAGATACGCAGTATTTT
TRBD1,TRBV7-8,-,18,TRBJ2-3,CASSFEQGTGGTVDTQYF,TGTGCCAGCAGCTTTGAACAGGGGACAGGGGGAACTGTAGATACGCAGTATTTT